This paragraph covers one TCR beta chain sequence. The antigen is undetermined. This sample was included in a study of T cell responses to AZD1222 COVID-19 vaccine. Second doses that came at about 4 or about 12 weeks were put together. Sequenced by immunoSEQ multiplex PCR; TCRdb stores in-frame clones only, minus some. Of about 85,000 clones detected, approximately 81% appear once; the ten largest clones hold 4.5%. Findings of the study overall: Without day 14 samples, only post-peak T cell repertoires were studied. Most donors were white British and more were female, and clonal diversity was possibly underestimated.

The ends were cut back, 0 bases at V and 2 bases at J, with 11 bases in the middle. Germline-derived CDR1 and CDR2 are MGHRA and YSYEKL. The CDR3 loop spans 16 amino acids. V and J are TRBV4-1 and TRBJ2-1; D tentatively reads TRBD1 or TRBD2 (5 bases each). This clonotype was obtained from an adult who received the AZD1222 COVID-19 vaccine. The specimen comprised peripheral blood, sampled 28 days after the second AZD1222 dose. In DNA form, the CDR3 reads TGCGCCAGCAGCCAAGAGGCAGGGCGGGCCTACAATGAGCAGTTCTTC. Its protein product is CASSQEAGRAYNEQFF.